These 29 T cell receptor beta chains originate from one sample sequenced in a study of tissue T cells after allogeneic stem cell transplantation. Documented time point: mouse harvest day 7 after allogeneic transplant. Tail vein injection delivered 10^7 T-cell-depleted bone marrow cells and 10^6 splenic CD5+ T cells. Measured with immunoSEQ multiplex PCR; TCRdb has only the in-frame clones, and not every one. The repertoire consists of roughly 7,300 clones, with roughly half occurring once and the leading ten covering 10% to 15%. Sequenced material: lymph node tissue. Every receptor here comes from a female BALB/c mouse given C57BL/6 T cells with graft-versus-host disease after an allogeneic hematopoietic cell transplant.

Points on this clone: A read error may produce the germline difference seen at one junction end. Mouse germline and gene names are used. Coverage ceases 1 residue before the CDR3 finishes, and the germline J gene fills in the end. The chain joins TRBV29 to TRBJ1-1; possibly TRBD1 for D (6 bases). Germline V lookup: CDR1 MSHET, CDR2 SYDVDS. CDR3 length: 12 residues. The DNA read from the CDR3 is TGTGCTGGCAGGGGACAAAACACAGAAGTCTTC. Protein product: CAGRGQNTEVF. The whole CDR3 is CAGRGQNTEVFF. The full variable domain, completed using reference TRBV29 and TRBJ1-1, is DMKVTQMPRYLIKRMGENVLLECGQDMSHETMYWYRQDPGLGLQLIYISYDVDSNSEGDIPKGYRVSRKKREHFSLILDSAKTNQTSVYFCAGRGQNTEVFFGKGTRLTVV.

Concerning this clone: The gene names given are mouse names. The CDR3 end is not reached by the read, which stops 1 residue before it; the germline J gene fills it in. The chain joins TRBV26 to TRBJ2-3, with 10 bases fitting TRBD2. Germline assignment: CDR1 KGHPV and CDR2 FQNQEV (reference sequence). The CDR3 is made up of 15 amino acids. Germline trimming cut 6 bases from V and 0 bases from J; bases unmatched to any gene: 3. CDR3 loop: CASRTGGSSAETLYF. CDR3 DNA, as far as it was read: TGTGCCAGCAGGACTGGGGGGTCTAGTGCAGAAACGCTGTAT.

Comments on this clone: Gene names denote mouse genes. CDR3 loop: CASSLTLGGSNTGQLYF. The sequenced part of the CDR3 DNA is TGTGCCAGCTCTCTCACCCTGGGGGGGTCAAACACCGGGCAGCTCTAC. V and J are TRBV12-2 and TRBJ2-2; 9 bases fit TRBD2. The CDR3 is cut off 1 residue early in the read; its end comes from the germline J gene. Germline V lookup: CDR1 SGHLS, CDR2 HYDKME. Losses at the gene ends were 0 bases for V and 0 bases for J; bases not matched to a gene: 4. This CDR3 is built from 17 residues.

Note on this clone: Gene and germline names: mouse. The CDR3 end lies 1 residue beyond the end of the read and is filled in from the germline J gene. The chain links TRBV17 to TRBJ2-7; D is tentatively TRBD1 or TRBD2 (5 bases each). The germline V gene encodes CDR1 MNHDT and CDR2 YYDKIL. Trimming took 8 bases from V and 0 from J, leaving 11 bases between them. The CDR3 length is 13 residues. The sequenced part of the CDR3 DNA is TGTGCTAGCTCGGGGGAGAGCTCCTATGAACAGTAC. This sequence encodes CASSGESSYEQY. The CDR3 as a whole reads CASSGESSYEQYF.

Turning to this clone: Each gene name is a mouse one. The read comes to an end 1 residue before the CDR3 does, leaving the germline J gene to fill in the end. V usage is TRBV12-2 and J usage is TRBJ2-1, with 11 positions matching TRBD2. Germline loops: CDR1 SGHLS, CDR2 HYDKME. The CDR3 extends over 14 amino acids. Trimming took 2 bases from V and 6 from J; bases not matched to a gene: 2. The part of the CDR3 DNA that was read is TGTGCCAGCTCTCCGGACTGGGGGGTTGCTGAGCAGTTC. This encodes CASSPDWGVAEQF. The CDR3 in full is CASSPDWGVAEQFF.

A note on this clone: Germline and genes: mouse. With the read ending 1 residue before the CDR3 end, the germline J gene is used to fill in that end. This rearrangement joins TRBV1 to TRBJ1-1, with TRBD1 identical over 12 bases. CDR1 and CDR2 from the germline V gene are NSQYPW and LRSPGD (reference sequence). The CDR3 length is 16 residues. V lost 3 bases to trimming and J lost 3 bases; unmatched junction nucleotides: 5. CDR3 sequence reads: CTCSARDRGRDTEVFF. The CDR3 DNA, read in part, is TGCACCTGCAGTGCCCGGGACAGGGGGCGCGACACAGAAGTCTTC.

Turning to this clone: Genes and germline are mouse. The read ends 1 residue before the CDR3 terminus; that terminus is restored from the germline J gene. The chain links TRBV23 to TRBJ1-1; the D segment call TRBD1 is taken from the table without a DNA check. CDR1 is KGHTA and CDR2 is FQNQQP in the germline V gene. The CDR3 length is 14 residues. The CDR3 protein is CSSSPGQANTEVFF. The covered CDR3 bases are TGCTCCAGCAGTCCGGGACAAGCAAACACAGAAGTCTTC.

Remarks on this clone: Mouse gene names and germline throughout. The read ends 1 residue shy of where the CDR3 ends; the end is completed using the germline J gene. The J gene is TRBJ1-1, the V gene TRBV12-1; D is ambiguous. From germline, CDR1 is SGHSN and CDR2 HYEKVE. V lost 2 bases to trimming and J lost 3 bases, with 3 bases between them. The CDR3 consists of 11 residues. The CDR3: CASSRDTEVFF. CDR3 bases read: TGTGCCAGCTCTCGCGACACAGAAGTCTTC.

This clone came up a few times. Gene names and germline match the mouse. The CDR3 extends 1 residue past the end of the read, so its final part is completed from the germline J gene. The rearrangement joins TRBV26 to TRBJ2-2, with TRBD1 matching over 9 bases. This CDR3 has 15 residues. Germline V gene data show CDR1 as KGHPV and CDR2 as FQNQEV (reference sequence). After removal of 4 bases from V and 1 base from J, the junction contained 1 base not matched to a gene. The CDR3 loop is CASSRQGVNTGQLYF. The CDR3 DNA, read in part, is TGTGCCAGCAGTCGACAGGGGGTAAACACCGGGCAGCTCTAC.

As for this clone: A junction boundary mismatches the germline segment, possibly from a read error. All gene names here are mouse names. Read data end 1 residue before the CDR3 end; the end is taken from the germline J gene. This sequence joins TRBV15 and TRBJ2-2; TRBD1 might be the D (6 bases). The germline CDR1 and CDR2 sequences are SGHND and FRSKSL. This CDR3 is 15 amino acids long. The CDR3 reads CASSRDIANAGQLYF. The CDR3 bases that were read are TGTGCCAGCAGTCGGGACATTGCAAACGCCGGGCAGCTCTAC. Filled out from reference TRBV15 and TRBJ2-2, the complete variable domain reads DAGVTQTPRHEVAEKGQTIILKCEPVSGHNDLFWYRQTKIQGLELLSYFRSKSLMEDGGAFKDRFKAEMLNSSFSTLKIQPTEPKDSAVYLCASSRDIANAGQLYFGEGSKLTVL.

By share, this clone ranks as medium-sized (0.01 to 0.1%). The genes and germline here are from mouse. The CDR3 end falls 1 residue outside the read, so it is completed with the germline J gene. V and J are TRBV5 and TRBJ2-1; the D gene is possibly TRBD1 (5 bases). Germline values: CDR1 LGHNA, CDR2 YNLKQL (reference sequence). The V and J ends lost 1 base and 1 base respectively, with 5 bases between them. The length of the CDR3 is 14 residues. The DNA read from the CDR3 is TGTGCCAGCAGCCAAGGGACAAACTATGCTGAGCAGTTC. Its protein product is CASSQGTNYAEQF. The whole CDR3 sequence is CASSQGTNYAEQFF.

About this clone: Here the gene names and germline are mouse. Incomplete CDR3 DNA: TGTGCCAGCGGTGAGCACGACTGGGGGCAAAACACCTTGTAC. Residues: CASGEHDWGQNTLY. The full CDR3 sequence reads CASGEHDWGQNTLYF. This sequence joins TRBV13-2 and TRBJ2-4; 9 positions match TRBD2. The read ends 1 residue before the CDR3 terminus; that terminus is restored from the germline J gene. Germline V gene data show CDR1 as NNHNN and CDR2 as SYGAGS (reference sequence). CDR3 length: 15 residues. V gave up 2 bases and J gave up 3 bases; unmatched junction bases: 4.

A note on this clone: Each gene name is a mouse one. From the germline J gene comes the end of the CDR3, since the read stops 1 residue before it. V usage is TRBV3 and J usage is TRBJ2-4, with D perhaps given as TRBD1 or TRBD2 (7 bases each). V lost 3 bases and J lost 4, with 11 bases in between. CDR1 SNHLY and CDR2 FYNGKV come from the germline V gene (reference sequence). The CDR3 covers 14 residues. The DNA read from the CDR3 is TGTGCCAGCAGCTTCCAGGGGGGGAAAAACACCTTGTAC. Amino acids: CASSFQGGKNTLY. From start to end, the CDR3 is CASSFQGGKNTLYF.

Details on this clone: Here the gene names and germline are mouse. The read terminates 1 residue ahead of where the CDR3 ends, so the germline J gene completes it. The V call is TRBV24, the J call TRBJ1-3; 7 bases are shared with TRBD1. The CDR3 has 15 residues. Germline loops: CDR1 KGHTA, CDR2 FRNEEI. Trimming cost V 4 bases and J 0 bases; bases outside gene matches: 3. CDR3 amino acids: CASSPWDSSGNTLYF. CDR3 bases read: TGTGCCAGCAGTCCTTGGGACAGTTCTGGAAATACGCTCTAT.

This clone has more than one count but fewer than ten. Each gene name is a mouse one. The read stops 1 residue short of the end of the CDR3; the missing end is completed from the germline J gene. The chain couples TRBV20 to TRBJ2-7; 9 bases line up with TRBD1. V shed 6 bases, J shed 6 bases, and the junction held 6 bases outside the gene matches. Germline V gene sequence: CDR1 GFQATS, CDR2 STVNSAI. CDR3 length: 12 residues. CDR3 in amino acids: CGALGQGSEQYF. The DNA read from the CDR3 is TGTGGTGCCCTGGGACAGGGCTCTGAACAGTAC. Combining the CDR3 with reference TRBV20 and TRBJ2-7 gives the whole variable domain GALVYQYPRRTICKSGTSMRMECQAVGFQATSVAWYRQSPQKTFELIALSTVNSAIKYEQNFTQEKFPISHPNLSFSSMTVLNAYLEDRGLYLCGALGQGSEQYFGPGTRLTVL.

With regard to this clone: Gene names and germline match the mouse. The read ends 1 residue before the CDR3 terminus; that terminus is restored from the germline J gene. The chain joins TRBV15 to TRBJ2-7; 11 bases are shared with TRBD2. Trimming removed 5 bases from V and 7 bases from J; junction bases left unmatched: 4. Germline V gene lookup returns CDR1 SGHND and CDR2 FRSKSL. There are 13 residues in the CDR3. The CDR3 region is CASSTGGAVEQYF. The CDR3 bases that were read are TGTGCCAGCAGTACTGGGGGGGCGGTAGAACAGTAC.

Remarks on this clone: Gene names are mouse gene names. The read falls 1 residue short of the CDR3 end, and the missing part is taken from the germline J gene. The rearrangement links TRBV26 to TRBJ2-5; TRBD1 matches 7 bases. CDR1 and CDR2 (germline): KGHPV, FQNQEV (reference sequence). Trimming at V came to 6 bases and at J to 5 bases, leaving 8 bases not matched to a gene. The CDR3 has 14 residues. CDR3 DNA (partial): TGTGCCAGCAGGCTCCGGGACAGAGGAGACACCCAGTAC. Amino acids: CASRLRDRGDTQY. In full, the CDR3 reads CASRLRDRGDTQYF. Filled out from reference TRBV26 and TRBJ2-5, the complete variable domain reads NSKVIQTPRYLVKGQGQKAKMRCIPEKGHPVVFWYQQNKNNEFKFLINFQNQEVLQQIDMTEKRFSAECPSNSPCSLEIQSSEAGDSALYLCASRLRDRGDTQYFGPGTRLLVL.

Comments on this clone: Gene names are the mouse ones. The observed sequence ends 1 residue before the CDR3 terminus, with the missing tail filled in from the germline J gene. J is TRBJ1-2 and V is TRBV26; 7 positions agree with TRBD1. The CDR3 extends over 13 amino acids. Germline assignment: CDR1 KGHPV and CDR2 FQNQEV (reference sequence). The ends lost 2 bases at V and 6 bases at J; junction bases unmatched: 3. The CDR3 DNA, read in part, is TGTGCCAGCAGTCTGAGGGGGCGGGCCGACTACACC. Translation gives CASSLRGRADYT. The whole CDR3 protein reads CASSLRGRADYTF. The full variable domain, with the rest looked up from reference TRBV26 and TRBJ1-2, is NSKVIQTPRYLVKGQGQKAKMRCIPEKGHPVVFWYQQNKNNEFKFLINFQNQEVLQQIDMTEKRFSAECPSNSPCSLEIQSSEAGDSALYLCASSLRGRADYTFGSGTRLLVI.

Regarding this clone: Mouse gene names and germline throughout. The sequenced fragment ends 1 residue before the CDR3 boundary, so the rest is inferred from the germline J gene. V usage is TRBV23 and J usage is TRBJ2-4; the listed D gene, TRBD2, was not tested against the DNA. Germline-derived CDR1 and CDR2 are KGHTA and FQNQQP. This CDR3 has 14 amino acids. The DNA read from the CDR3 is TGCTCCAGCAGGCTGGGGAGTAGTCAAAACACCTTGTAC. Translation: CSSRLGSSQNTLY. The CDR3 in its entirety is CSSRLGSSQNTLYF. Full variable domain (missing parts from reference TRBV23 and TRBJ2-4): DAAVTQKPRYLIKMKGQEAEMKCIPEKGHTAVFWYQQKQSKELKFLIYFQNQQPLDQIDMVKERFSAVCPSSSLCSLGIRTCEAEDSALYLCSSRLGSSQNTLYFGAGTRLSVL.

Concerning this clone: Gene names follow the mouse nomenclature. Read coverage stops 1 residue before the CDR3 terminus; the germline J gene supplies the remainder. The chain carries TRBV23 and TRBJ2-7; TRBD2, the table's D call, lacks a check against the DNA. Germline V gene lookup returns CDR1 KGHTA and CDR2 FQNQQP. The CDR3 has 15 amino acids. CDR3 DNA (partial): TGCTCCAGCAGATGGGACTGGGGGAGCTCCTATGAACAGTAC. Residues: CSSRWDWGSSYEQY. The CDR3 reads in full as CSSRWDWGSSYEQYF.

On this clone itself: Gene names are the mouse ones. The read stops 1 residue short of the end of the CDR3; the missing end is completed from the germline J gene. This chain links TRBV26 with TRBJ2-7; TRBD1 agrees at 9 bases. The J segment lost 4 bases and the V segment lost 4 bases, leaving 5 bases of the junction unmatched. This CDR3 comprises 14 residues. Germline V gene data show CDR1 as KGHPV and CDR2 as FQNQEV (reference sequence). CDR3 protein: CASSHGTGSYEQYF. The sequenced part of the CDR3 DNA is TGTGCCAGCAGTCACGGGACAGGGAGTTATGAACAGTAC.

In its sample, this clone is medium-sized. Here the gene names and germline are mouse. Coverage ceases 1 residue before the CDR3 finishes, and the germline J gene fills in the end. The J gene is TRBJ1-1, the V gene TRBV16; 7 nucleotides align to TRBD1. Germline V CDR1 and CDR2: SGHSA, FRNQAP. V dropped 5 bases and J dropped 7; count of bases not matched to a gene: 1. The CDR3 extends over 11 amino acids. The CDR3 bases that were read are TGTGCAAGCAGCCAGGGGGGAGAAGTCTTC. Protein product: CASSQGGEVF. In full, the CDR3 reads CASSQGGEVFF.

A word on this clone: Gene and germline names: mouse. The read halts 1 residue ahead of the CDR3 end, with the missing end drawn from the germline J gene. This rearrangement joins TRBV26 to TRBJ1-6; D call uncertain. TRBJ1-6 is sorted into the ORF group, with uncertain function. Germline V gene lookup returns CDR1 KGHPV and CDR2 FQNQEV (reference sequence). CDR3 length: 12 amino acids. V shed 3 bases and J shed 5 bases, with 2 bases lying between them. Incomplete CDR3 DNA: TGTGCCAGCAGTCTAGATAATTCGCCCCTCTAC. Protein: CASSLDNSPLY. The CDR3, in full, reads CASSLDNSPLYF.

Comments on this clone: Gene names refer to mouse genes. The CDR3 end lies 1 residue beyond the end of the read and is filled in from the germline J gene. The gene calls are TRBV29 and TRBJ2-7; 9 nucleotides line up with TRBD2. Per germline, CDR1 MSHET and CDR2 SYDVDS. This CDR3 is 15 amino acids long. V lost 3 bases and J lost 3; bases outside the gene matches: 6. Partial CDR3 DNA: TGTGCTAGCAGTTTCTCCTGGGGGGGAAGCTATGAACAGTAC. The encoded protein is CASSFSWGGSYEQY. The full CDR3 sequence reads CASSFSWGGSYEQYF. The full variable domain, rest sourced from reference TRBV29 and TRBJ2-7, is DMKVTQMPRYLIKRMGENVLLECGQDMSHETMYWYRQDPGLGLQLIYISYDVDSNSEGDIPKGYRVSRKKREHFSLILDSAKTNQTSVYFCASSFSWGGSYEQYFGPGTRLTVL.

Notes on this clone: Mouse names are used for the genes. The sequenced fragment ends 1 residue before the CDR3 boundary, so the rest is inferred from the germline J gene. This chain links TRBV3 with TRBJ1-1, with TRBD1 matching over 7 bases. Germline CDR1 and CDR2: SNHLY and FYNGKV (reference sequence). There are 14 residues in the CDR3. V was pared by 5 bases and J by 1 base, with 4 bases of the junction left unmatched. The CDR3 DNA, read in part, is TGTGCCAGCAGCGCAGGGGGAAAAAACACAGAAGTCTTC. It specifies CASSAGGKNTEVF. The full CDR3 reads CASSAGGKNTEVFF.

Turning to this clone: Gene names and germline refer to mouse. The read ends 1 residue shy of where the CDR3 ends; the end is completed using the germline J gene. The chain carries TRBV3 and TRBJ2-4; D gene uncertain. V lost 5 bases, J lost 0 bases, and 9 bases lay in between. The CDR3 is made up of 14 amino acids. Germline V lookup: CDR1 SNHLY, CDR2 FYNGKV (reference sequence). The CDR3 spells CASSQTTSQNTLYF. The covered CDR3 bases are TGTGCCAGCAGCCAAACAACTAGTCAAAACACCTTGTAC.

A remark on this clone: Mouse names are used for the genes. The CDR3 end is not reached by the read, which stops 1 residue before it; the germline J gene fills it in. The chain has TRBV13-3 and TRBJ1-4; the D is unclear. V lost 2 bases, J lost 0 bases, and 5 bases lay in between. Germline V gene data show CDR1 as NNHDY and CDR2 as SYVADS. This CDR3 spans 14 amino acids. CDR3 DNA, as far as it was read: TGTGCCAGCAGTGAGACGTTTTCCAACGAAAGATTATTT. Translating gives CASSETFSNERLF. The full CDR3 sequence reads CASSETFSNERLFF.

As to this clone: Each gene name is a mouse one. The read falls 1 residue short of the CDR3 end, and the missing part is taken from the germline J gene. The chain is built from TRBV26 and TRBJ2-2; no clear D. The germline V gene has CDR1 KGHPV and CDR2 FQNQEV (reference sequence). The CDR3 totals 14 residues. V lost 4 bases and J lost 2, with 8 bases in between. Incomplete CDR3 DNA: TGTGCCAGCAGTCCACAGAGGAACACCGGGCAGCTCTAC. It translates to CASSPQRNTGQLY. The complete CDR3 protein is CASSPQRNTGQLYF.

As for this clone: The germline and genes are mouse ones. Coverage ceases 1 residue before the CDR3 finishes, and the germline J gene fills in the end. J is TRBJ2-5 and V is TRBV3; TRBD2 aligns across 10 bases. The J segment lost 6 bases and the V segment lost 5 bases, leaving 5 bases of the junction unmatched. The CDR3 runs to 14 residues. Per germline, CDR1 SNHLY and CDR2 FYNGKV (reference sequence). The sequenced part of the CDR3 DNA is TGTGCCAGCAGCCCACTGGGGGGGTGGGACACCCAGTAC. As protein: CASSPLGGWDTQY. The CDR3 as a whole reads CASSPLGGWDTQYF.